These T cell receptor beta chains were read from a single sample in a study of blood T cell repertoires in COVID-19. The protocol was immunoSEQ multiplex PCR, while the TCRdb copy is restricted to in-frame clones and leaves out a portion. The table shows over 100,000 clones, with 80% to 90% occurring only once. Sequencing used peripheral blood. The receptors here all came from a man aged 60-69 years with COVID-19, enrolled during active disease. The CDR3 runs from the conserved cysteine through the conserved F or W. The D gene is left open where the match is weak. Expanded clones are given a class, and other clones once, few, many or no size at all.

v_gene,len,d_gene,j_gene,abundance,CDR3aa,CDR3nt
TRBV5-1,16,-,TRBJ1-5,-,CASSFNFRDINQPQHF,TGCGCCAGCAGCTTTAATTTCCGGGACATCAATCAGCCCCAGCATTTT
TRBV7-2,16,TRBD1,TRBJ2-3,-,CASSSYLTGGTDTQYF,TGTGCCAGCAGCTCCTACTTGACAGGGGGCACAGATACGCAGTATTTT
TRBV9,13,-,TRBJ2-1,-,CASSGPGYNEQFF,TGTGCCAGCAGCGGCCCGGGGTACAATGAGCAGTTCTTC
TRBV5-1,14,-,TRBJ2-7,-,CASREGTRSYEQYF,TGCGCCAGCAGGGAAGGGACAAGAAGCTACGAGCAGTACTTC
TRBV7-9,15,TRBD1,TRBJ2-3,-,CASTPGTGGTDTQYF,TGTGCCAGCACCCCTGGGACAGGGGGCACAGATACGCAGTATTTT
TRBV30,16,TRBD1,TRBJ1-3,-,CAWSVVGGKAGNTIYF,TGTGCCTGGAGTGTTGTAGGGGGCAAAGCTGGAAACACCATATATTTT
TRBV27,15,-,TRBJ1-2,few,CASSLSWGQNYGYTF,TGTGCCAGCAGTTTATCGTGGGGGCAAAACTATGGCTACACCTTC
TRBV7-2,14,-,TRBJ1-6,-,CASSTRQNNSPLHF,TGTGCCAGCAGCACACGCCAAAATAATTCACCCCTCCACTTT
TRBV28,12,-,TRBJ2-1,-,CASSLVAAEQFF,TGTGCCAGCAGTTTGGTAGCAGCCGAGCAGTTCTTC
TRBV10-3,17,TRBD1,TRBJ2-7,once,CAISPALRDRGAYEQYF,TGTGCCATCAGTCCCGCCCTCCGGGACAGGGGGGCCTACGAGCAGTACTTC